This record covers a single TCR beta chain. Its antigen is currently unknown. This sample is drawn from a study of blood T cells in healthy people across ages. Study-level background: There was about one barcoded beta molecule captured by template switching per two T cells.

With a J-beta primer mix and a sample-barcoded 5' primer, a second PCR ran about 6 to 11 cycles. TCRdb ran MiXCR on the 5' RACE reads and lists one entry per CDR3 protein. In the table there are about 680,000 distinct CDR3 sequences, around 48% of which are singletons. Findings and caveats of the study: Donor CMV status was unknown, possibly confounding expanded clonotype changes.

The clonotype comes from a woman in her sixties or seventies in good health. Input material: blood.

The CDR3 protein is CASSQGHPASYNEQFF. CDR3 nucleotide sequence: TGCGCCAGCTCACAAGGGCACCCCGCCTCCTACAATGAGCAGTTCTTC. This chain uses TRBV5-1 with TRBJ2-1, with D unclear. Germline V lookup: CDR1 SGHRS, CDR2 YFSETQ. Trimming pared 7 bases from V and 0 bases from J, leaving 17 bases between. The CDR3 contains 16 residues.